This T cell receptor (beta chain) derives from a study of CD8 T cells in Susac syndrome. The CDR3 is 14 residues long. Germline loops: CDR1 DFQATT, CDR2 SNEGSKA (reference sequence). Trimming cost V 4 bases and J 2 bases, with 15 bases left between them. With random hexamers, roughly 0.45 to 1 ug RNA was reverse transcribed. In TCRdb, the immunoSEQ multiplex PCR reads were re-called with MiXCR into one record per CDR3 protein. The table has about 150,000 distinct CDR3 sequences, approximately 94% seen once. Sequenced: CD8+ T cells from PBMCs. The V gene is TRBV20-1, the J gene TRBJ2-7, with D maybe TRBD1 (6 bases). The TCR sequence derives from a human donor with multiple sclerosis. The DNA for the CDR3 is TGCAGTGCTACCAACAGGGTATTCGCCTACGAGCAGTACTTC. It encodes CSATNRVFAYEQYF.